This T cell receptor beta chain was documented in a study of human T cells and chemical hapten exposure. Study at large: Donors were sensitized with 2% DPC on the upper inner arm.

Time point described: patch test 1, 2 weeks after DPC sensitization. Treatment specified: therapeutic diphenylcyclopropenone sensitization with weekly scalp DPC. This clonotype has a count of ten or more. Its specificity is unknown. Whole-study results and caveats: It was expanded TCRs that formed significantly more large CDR3 similarity clusters than controls did.

Per the germline V gene, CDR1 is MGHRA and CDR2 is YSYEKL. V lost 1 base and J lost 6, with 10 bases in between. The CDR3 extends over 14 amino acids. MiXCR was run by TCRdb on the RACE reads, yielding one entry per CDR3 protein. The sample lists 300,000 to 450,000 distinct CDR3 sequences, 4% to 5.5% occurring once. The input for sequencing was whole blood, taken in connection with sensitization to the hapten diphenylcyclopropenone (DPC). The receptor comes from a woman in her 50s with alopecia areata. Some clones in this sample may be carry-over from other donors' samples. This chain links TRBV4-1 with TRBJ2-1; D may correspond to TRBD1 or TRBD2 (6 bases each). CDR3 nucleotides: TGCGCCAGCAGCCAAGCTAGGGGGGCCAATGAGCAGTTCTTC. It yields the protein CASSQARGANEQFF.